The T cell receptor (beta chain) described here comes from a study of identical twins. Findings of the study overall: Researchers reported weaker excess twin sharing in beta out-of-frame sequences. Clonotypes of the beta chain that were abundant in cord blood carried fewer insertions (memory repertoires showed none).

The table lists this clonotype with a few counts. Its specificity is unknown. MiXCR, applied by TCRdb to the 5' RACE reads, yields one record per CDR3 protein. The data show roughly 700,000 distinct CDR3 sequences, over 8.5% seen once. The same data also went into a second study, on yellow fever vaccine responses in identical twins.

This receptor was taken from a woman between 18 and 30 years old in good health. Sequenced: PBMCs.

In DNA form, the CDR3 reads TGTGCCAGCAGCCAAGTCGAGGGGCGGGAGGAGGCGGATACGCAGTATTTT. Protein sequence: CASSQVEGREEADTQYF. This chain links TRBV4-2 with TRBJ2-3, with 8 bases lining up with TRBD2. Germline trimming cut 1 base from V and 6 bases from J; bases unmatched to any gene: 12. This CDR3 contains 17 residues. Germline V gives CDR1 LGHNA, CDR2 YNFKEQ.